Shown below are 22 T cell receptor beta chains from a single sample sequenced in a study of T cell responses to AZD1222 COVID-19 vaccine. Some clones are missing from TCRdb's copy, which holds only in-frame ones; the method was immunoSEQ multiplex PCR. The sample contains under 130,000 clones, around 94% of which appear only once. Sequences were derived from peripheral blood, sampled on day 0 of AZD1222 vaccination. The receptors were gathered from an adult in good health.

The CDR3 coding sequence is TGTGCCAGCAGCGTAGTTGGAGAAAGGACTGAAGCTTTCTTT. It codes for CASSVVGERTEAFF. The J gene is TRBJ1-1, the V gene TRBV9, with D unclear. Looked up from germline, CDR1 is SGDLS and CDR2 is YYNGEE. The CDR3 is 14 amino acids. V was cut by 0 bases and J by 5 bases, with 11 bases left in between.

This sequence joins TRBV9 and TRBJ2-3; 8 bases map to TRBD2. V was clipped by 4 bases and J by 3 bases; unmatched bases: 7. The germline gives CDR1 SGDLS, CDR2 YYNGEE. CDR3 size: 15 residues. This chain's CDR3 is CASSPRGGGTDTQYF. The DNA of the CDR3 is TGTGCCAGCAGCCCTCGGGGGGGAGGGACAGATACGCAGTATTTT. Based on the CDR3 plus reference TRBV9 and TRBJ2-3, the full variable domain is DSGVTQTPKHLITATGQRVTLRCSPRSGDLSVYWYQQSLDQGLQFLIQYYNGEERAKGNILERFSAQQFPDLHSELNLSSLELGDSALYFCASSPRGGGTDTQYFGPGTRLTVL.

This clone was recorded only once. This chain connects TRBV15 to TRBJ1-3; D is ambiguous. CDR3 length: 14 amino acids. Looked up from germline, CDR1 is LNHNV and CDR2 is YYDKDF (reference sequence). Trimming left V 4 bases short and J 4 bases short, with 11 bases between. The CDR3 protein is CATSTPDSGNTIYF. The DNA for the CDR3 is TGTGCCACCAGCACCCCGGACTCCGGAAACACCATATATTTT.

This chain connects TRBV6-2 or TRBV6-3 to TRBJ1-2, with D hard to call. The germline V and J ends were trimmed by 2 bases and 8 bases, with 18 bases remaining between them. There are 15 residues in the CDR3. The V gene's germline CDR1 is MNHEY and CDR2 SVGEGT. The CDR3 here is CASSYRNNNWSGYTF. CDR3 DNA sequence: TGTGCCAGCAGTTACAGGAATAATAATTGGTCCGGCTACACCTTC.

The chain uses TRBV6-5 and TRBJ1-1; possibly TRBD1 for D (5 bases). CDR3 length: 14 residues. Trimming took off 8 bases at V and 1 base at J, with 14 bases between the two ends. In germline, CDR1 is MNHEY, CDR2 SVGAGI. The CDR3 loop is CASGAETTNTEAFF. In DNA form, the CDR3 reads TGTGCCAGCGGGGCGGAGACTACGAACACTGAAGCTTTCTTT.

This clone was detected once. The chain has TRBV25-1 and TRBJ1-2; D is perhaps TRBD1 (5 bases). The CDR3 runs 13 residues. V lost 3 bases and J 7 bases, leaving 12 bases between the germline ends. CDR1 is MGHDK and CDR2 is SYGVNS in the germline V gene. For the CDR3, the DNA is TGTGCCAGCAGTGATTTGACAGCTGGTGGCTACACCTTC. This gives the protein CASSDLTAGGYTF.

This clone was recorded once. The chain combines TRBV30 with TRBJ1-4, with D tentatively TRBD1 (6 bases). With 4 bases removed from V and 6 bases from J, the gap between germline ends came to 12 bases. This CDR3 spans 13 amino acids. Looked up from germline, CDR1 is GTSNPN and CDR2 is SVGIG (reference sequence). The CDR3 region is CAWKRDKDEKLFF. As DNA, the CDR3 is TGTGCCTGGAAAAGGGACAAGGATGAAAAACTGTTTTTT.

V gene TRBV5-1 combines with J gene TRBJ2-3; D is perhaps TRBD2 (6 bases). This CDR3 has 16 amino acids. Looked up from germline, CDR1 is SGHRS and CDR2 is YFSETQ. V shed 4 bases and J shed 2 bases, with 17 bases lying between them. The CDR3 nucleotides are TGCGCCAGCAGCGTAAATCCCCGGGAGAACACAGATACGCAGTATTTT. Protein: CASSVNPRENTDTQYF.

This chain uses TRBV25-1 with TRBJ1-1; a weak D match, TRBD1 (5 bases). Looked up from germline, CDR1 is MGHDK and CDR2 is SYGVNS. V shed 6 bases and J shed 0 bases, with 8 bases lying between them. The CDR3 totals 13 residues. CDR3 coding DNA: TGTGCCAGCAGGGGGGGGATGAACACTGAAGCTTTCTTT. Protein sequence: CASRGGMNTEAFF.

J is TRBJ2-5 and V is TRBV11-3; 12 nucleotides align to TRBD2. CDR1 is SGHNT and CDR2 is YENEEA in the germline V gene. J lost 2 bases, V lost 1 base, and 5 bases had no gene match. This CDR3 region has 17 residues. The CDR3 protein is CASSLALAGGPQETQYF. CDR3 bases: TGTGCCAGCAGCTTAGCACTAGCGGGGGGCCCACAAGAGACCCAGTACTTC.

V and J are TRBV27 and TRBJ1-2, with D maybe TRBD1 (6 bases). In germline, CDR1 is MNHEY, CDR2 SMNVEV (reference sequence). Trimming shortened V by 0 bases and J by 0 bases, and 11 bases separated the two germline ends. The CDR3 sequence is 16 residues long. The chain's CDR3 is CASSLSKAGANYGYTF. In nucleotides, the CDR3 is TGTGCCAGCAGTTTATCGAAGGCAGGGGCTAACTATGGCTACACCTTC.

This sequence joins TRBV6-2 or TRBV6-3 and TRBJ2-1, with D possibly TRBD2 on 6 matching bases. Germline assignment: CDR1 MNHEY and CDR2 SVGEGT. V dropped 5 bases and J dropped 6 bases, with 11 bases sitting between them. The CDR3 runs to 13 residues. CDR3 in DNA: TGTGCCAGCAGTCCCTATAGCGGCAATGAGCAGTTCTTC. As protein: CASSPYSGNEQFF.

The CDR3 here is CASSLAGDYNEQFF. The CDR3 nucleotides are TGTGCCAGCAGCCTAGCGGGGGATTACAATGAGCAGTTCTTC. The rearrangement joins TRBV6-5 to TRBJ2-1, with 10 bases that match TRBD2. The CDR3 covers 14 residues. CDR1 and CDR2 (germline): MNHEY, SVGAGI. The V gene end was trimmed by 6 bases and the J gene end by 4 bases; junction bases not matched to a gene: 3.

This chain uses TRBV6-5 with TRBJ1-1; no firm D call. The V end was cut by 5 bases, the J end by 2 bases, with 15 bases between. The CDR3 runs to 15 residues. Germline V CDR1 and CDR2: MNHEY, SVGAGI. This CDR3 reads CASSNGRRKNTEAFF. For the CDR3, the DNA is TGTGCCAGCAGTAATGGACGGAGAAAAAACACTGAAGCTTTCTTT.

The table lists this clone with a count of one. The rearrangement links TRBV5-4 to TRBJ2-3, with D unclear. Trimming cost V 1 base and J 4 bases, with 13 bases left between them. Germline assignment: CDR1 SGHNT and CDR2 YYREEE (reference sequence). The CDR3 length is 15 residues. In nucleotides, the CDR3 is TGTGCCAGCAGCTTGCCCATTTTCAATCCAGATACGCAGTATTTT. Its protein product is CASSLPIFNPDTQYF.

The CDR3 protein is CASSLWGTYGYTF. For the CDR3, the DNA is TGTGCCAGCAGCTTGTGGGGCACCTATGGCTACACCTTC. The J gene is TRBJ1-2, the V gene TRBV5-6; TRBD1 is a possible D gene (5 bases). Trimming removed 1 base from V and 4 bases from J, with 8 bases in between. The CDR3 consists of 13 residues. Germline CDR1 SGHDT, CDR2 YYEEEE.

The V gene is TRBV5-8, the J gene TRBJ1-5, with D perhaps TRBD1 (5 bases). V was trimmed by 3 bases and J by 1 base, leaving 11 bases between them. This CDR3 comprises 15 residues. Germline CDR1 reads SGHTS; CDR2 reads YDEGEE. CDR3 sequence reads: CASSSFRVSNQPQHF. Written as DNA, the CDR3 is TGTGCCAGCAGCTCGTTCAGGGTAAGCAATCAGCCCCAGCATTTT.

The chain carries TRBV5-4 and TRBJ1-6, with D perhaps TRBD1 (5 bases). V was trimmed by 4 bases and J by 10 bases, leaving 15 bases between them. In germline, CDR1 is SGHNT, CDR2 YYREEE (reference sequence). The CDR3 is 14 residues long. The CDR3 loop reads CASSLGEGRSPLHF. The CDR3 DNA reads as TGTGCCAGCAGCCTGGGGGAGGGTCGGTCACCCCTCCACTTT.

CDR3 nucleotide sequence: TGTGCCAGCAGTTCGAATGAAAAACTGTTTTTT. Its protein product is CASSSNEKLFF. This chain connects TRBV6-5 to TRBJ1-4; D remains unclear. Germline V gene sequence: CDR1 MNHEY, CDR2 SVGAGI. CDR3 length equals 11 residues. V lost 4 bases, J lost 5 bases, and 2 bases lay in between.

The chain has TRBV5-1 and TRBJ2-1; 10 bases are shared with TRBD1. With V trimmed by 2 bases and J by 5 bases, 7 bases remained unmatched. This CDR3 is built from 16 residues. Germline V lookup: CDR1 SGHRS, CDR2 YFSETQ. CDR3 sequence reads: CASSLLRQGAHNEQFF. The CDR3 DNA reads as TGCGCCAGCAGCTTATTACGACAGGGGGCCCACAATGAGCAGTTCTTC.

This clone has a single count. The chain combines TRBV11-3 with TRBJ1-1; D is perhaps TRBD1 (6 bases). The ends were cut back, 5 bases at V and 5 bases at J, with 18 bases in the middle. The V gene's germline CDR1 is SGHNT and CDR2 YENEEA. This CDR3 has 15 residues. The CDR3 sequence is CASSPSQGLSTEAFF. DNA for the CDR3: TGTGCCAGCAGCCCATCACAGGGATTGAGTACTGAAGCTTTCTTT.

V and J are TRBV19 and TRBJ2-2, with D perhaps matching TRBD2 (6 bases). V was clipped by 2 bases and J by 3 bases, with 16 bases between them. The germline V gene has CDR1 LNHDA and CDR2 SQIVND (reference sequence). The length of the CDR3 is 17 residues. The CDR3 spells CASSIRAAGSHTGELFF. CDR3 sequence (DNA): TGTGCCAGTAGTATAAGGGCGGCGGGGTCACACACCGGGGAGCTGTTTTTT.